A single TCR beta chain is shown here with its context. Its target is unknown. This sample was taken from a study of T cell repertoires in cytomegalovirus infection. Study at large: Through public TCR beta signatures, both CMV infection and matching HLA type were indicated.

Study-level results: Ex vivo, HLA-C-restricted CMV-specific TCR beta clonotypes prevailed over the rest of the response. People with CMV and the relevant HLA were identified by cumulative public TCR beta family frequency.

MiXCR, run by TCRdb on the reads, gives a single entry per CDR3 protein. The sample records 150,000 to 200,000 distinct CDR3 sequences, about 20% being singletons. Trimming cost V 5 bases and J 3 bases, with 11 bases left between them. The germline CDR1 and CDR2 sequences are LNHDA and SQIVND (reference sequence). This CDR3 comprises 14 residues. V usage is TRBV19 and J usage is TRBJ1-5; weak D call: TRBD1 (5 bases). The clonotype comes from a human donor in good health (CMV status not recorded). Some clones in this sample may be carry-over from other donors' samples. The sample was PBMCs. CDR3 in DNA: TGTGCCAGTAGTTGGGCAGGGAACAATCAGCCCCAGCATTTT. The encoded protein is CASSWAGNNQPQHF. The full variable domain, in which reference TRBV19 and TRBJ1-5 provide the parts outside the CDR3, is DGGITQSPKYLFRKEGQNVTLSCEQNLNHDAMYWYRQDPGQGLRLIYYSQIVNDFQKGDIAEGYSVSREKKESFPLTVTSAQKNPTAFYLCASSWAGNNQPQHFGDGTRLSIL.